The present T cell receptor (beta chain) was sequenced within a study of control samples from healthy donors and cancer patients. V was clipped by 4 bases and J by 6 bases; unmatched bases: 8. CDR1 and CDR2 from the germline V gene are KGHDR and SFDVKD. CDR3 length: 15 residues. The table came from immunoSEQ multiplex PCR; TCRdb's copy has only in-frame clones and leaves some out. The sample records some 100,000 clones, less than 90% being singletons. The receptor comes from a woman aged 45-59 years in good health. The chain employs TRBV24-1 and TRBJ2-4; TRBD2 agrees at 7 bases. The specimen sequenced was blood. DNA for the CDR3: TGTGCCACCAGTGACCCCGCTGGGGGGGTAAACATTCAGTACTTC. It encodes CATSDPAGGVNIQYF.